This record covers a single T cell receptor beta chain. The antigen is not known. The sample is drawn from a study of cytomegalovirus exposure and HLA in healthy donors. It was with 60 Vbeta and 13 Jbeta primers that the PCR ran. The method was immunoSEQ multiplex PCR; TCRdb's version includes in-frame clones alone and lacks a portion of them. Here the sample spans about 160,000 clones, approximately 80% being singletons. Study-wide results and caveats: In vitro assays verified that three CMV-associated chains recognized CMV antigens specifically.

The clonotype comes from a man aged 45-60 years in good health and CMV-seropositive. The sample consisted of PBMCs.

The CDR3 region has the DNA TGCGCCAGCAGCGAGGCTCGGGGTGGGCGCTTGGGGAACACTGAAGCTTTCTTT. It translates to CASSEARGGRLGNTEAFF. J is TRBJ1-1 and V is TRBV5-1; D gene ambiguous. The CDR3 runs 18 residues. CDR1 and CDR2 (germline): SGHRS, YFSETQ. Trimming took off 4 bases at V and 1 base at J, with 23 bases between the two ends. The whole variable domain, remainder taken from reference TRBV5-1 and TRBJ1-1, is KAGVTQTPRYLIKTRGQQVTLSCSPISGHRSVSWYQQTPGQGLQFLFEYFSETQRNKGNFPGRFSGRQFSNSRSEMNVSTLELGDSALYLCASSEARGGRLGNTEAFFGQGTRLTVV.